The sample holds a few counts of the clone carrying this T cell receptor (beta chain). TCRdb reprocessed the 5' RACE reads with MiXCR, giving one entry per CDR3 protein. The sample contains about 490,000 distinct CDR3 sequences, roughly 15% of which appear only once. This sample is part of a study of identical twins. Trimming pared 4 bases from V and 5 bases from J, leaving 9 bases between. This CDR3 is built from 14 residues. No donor was unhealthy or non-Caucasian. The data also belong to a second study, concerning yellow fever vaccine responses in identical twins.

This sequence originates from a young woman in good health. The J gene is TRBJ1-6, the V gene TRBV12-3 or TRBV12-4, with a tentative D call TRBD1 (5 bases). Sequencing used CD4+ T cells sorted from blood. The CDR3 spells CASSWGRNNSPLHF. CDR3 nucleotides: TGTGCCAGCAGTTGGGGCAGGAATAATTCACCCCTCCACTTT.